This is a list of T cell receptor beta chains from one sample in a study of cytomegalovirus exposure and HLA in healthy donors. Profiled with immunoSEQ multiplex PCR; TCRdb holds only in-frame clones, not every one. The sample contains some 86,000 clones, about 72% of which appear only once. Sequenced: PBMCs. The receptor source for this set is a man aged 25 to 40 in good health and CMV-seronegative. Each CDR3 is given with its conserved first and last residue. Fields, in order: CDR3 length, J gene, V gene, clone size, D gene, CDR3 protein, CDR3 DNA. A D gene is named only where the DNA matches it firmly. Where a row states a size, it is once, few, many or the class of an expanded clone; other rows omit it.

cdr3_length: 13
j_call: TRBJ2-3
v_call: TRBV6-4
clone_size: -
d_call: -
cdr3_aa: CASSDGQTDTQYF
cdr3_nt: TGTGCCAGCAGTGACGGGCAGACAGATACGCAGTATTTT

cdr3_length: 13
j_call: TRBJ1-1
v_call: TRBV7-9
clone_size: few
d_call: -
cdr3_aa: CSSSPTGETEAFF
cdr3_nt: TGTTCCAGCAGCCCCACGGGGGAGACTGAAGCTTTCTTT

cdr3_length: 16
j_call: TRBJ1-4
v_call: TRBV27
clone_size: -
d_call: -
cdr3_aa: CASSLYPGETNEKLFF
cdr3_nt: TGTGCCAGCAGTTTATATCCGGGTGAGACTAATGAAAAACTGTTTTTT

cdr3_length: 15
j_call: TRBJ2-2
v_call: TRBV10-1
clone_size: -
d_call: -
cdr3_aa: CASGRTGPPLGELFF
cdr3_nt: TGCGCCAGTGGGAGGACAGGACCCCCTTTGGGGGAGCTGTTTTTT

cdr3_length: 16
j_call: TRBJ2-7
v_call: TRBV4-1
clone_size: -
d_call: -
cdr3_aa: CASSPGGAISSYEQYF
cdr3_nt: TGCGCCAGCAGCCCCGGCGGGGCGATAAGCTCCTACGAGCAGTACTTC

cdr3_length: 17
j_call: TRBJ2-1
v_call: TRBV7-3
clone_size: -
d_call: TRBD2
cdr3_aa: CASSANTRLAGDNEQFF
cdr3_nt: TGTGCCAGCAGCGCAAACACCCGACTAGCGGGGGACAATGAGCAGTTCTTC

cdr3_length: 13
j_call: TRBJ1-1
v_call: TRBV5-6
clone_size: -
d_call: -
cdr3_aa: CASSSVGNTEAFF
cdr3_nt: TGTGCCAGCAGCTCCGTCGGGAACACTGAAGCTTTCTTT

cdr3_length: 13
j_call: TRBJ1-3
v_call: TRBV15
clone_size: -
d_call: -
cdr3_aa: CATSREGYSSIYF
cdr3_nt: TGTGCCACCAGCAGAGAAGGATACAGTTCCATATATTTT

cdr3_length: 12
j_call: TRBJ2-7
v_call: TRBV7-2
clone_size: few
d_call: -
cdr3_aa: CASSPRGGGQYF
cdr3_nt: TGTGCCAGCAGCCCCCGGGGAGGCGGGCAGTACTTC

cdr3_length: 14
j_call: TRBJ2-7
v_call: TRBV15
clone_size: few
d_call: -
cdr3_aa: CATSSQGGLVEQYF
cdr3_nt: TGTGCCACCAGCAGCCAGGGGGGTCTAGTAGAGCAGTACTTC

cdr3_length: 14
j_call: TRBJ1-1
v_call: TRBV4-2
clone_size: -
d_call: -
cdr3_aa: CASSQDGPKTEAFF
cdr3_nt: TGTGCCAGCAGCCAAGATGGCCCCAAGACTGAAGCTTTCTTT

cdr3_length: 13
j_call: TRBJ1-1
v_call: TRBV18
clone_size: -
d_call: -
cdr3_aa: CASSPQGLTEAFF
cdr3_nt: TGTGCCAGCTCACCCCAGGGACTCACTGAAGCTTTCTTT

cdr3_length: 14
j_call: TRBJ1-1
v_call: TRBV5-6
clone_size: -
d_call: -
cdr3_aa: CASSFATDDTEAFF
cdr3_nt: TGTGCCAGCAGCTTTGCTACAGACGACACTGAAGCTTTCTTT

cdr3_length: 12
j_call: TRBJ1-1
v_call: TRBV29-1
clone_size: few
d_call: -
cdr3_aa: CSVSQVNTEAFF
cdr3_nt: TGCAGCGTTTCACAGGTAAACACTGAAGCTTTCTTT

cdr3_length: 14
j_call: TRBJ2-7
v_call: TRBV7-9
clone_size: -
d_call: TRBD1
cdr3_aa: CASSGDRDSYEQYF
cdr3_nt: TGTGCCAGCAGTGGGGACAGGGATTCCTACGAGCAGTACTTC

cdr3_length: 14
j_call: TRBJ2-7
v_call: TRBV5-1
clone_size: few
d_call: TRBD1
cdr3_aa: CASSPGQGRNEQYF
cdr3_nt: TGCGCCAGCAGCCCGGGACAGGGTAGGAACGAGCAGTACTTC

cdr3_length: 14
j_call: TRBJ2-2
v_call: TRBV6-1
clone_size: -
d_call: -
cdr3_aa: CASSVDRNTGELFF
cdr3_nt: TGTGCCAGCAGTGTCGACAGGAACACCGGGGAGCTGTTTTTT